This entry lists 29 T cell receptor beta chains sequenced from one sample in a study of CD8+ T cells in alopecia areata. The study sorted pooled cutaneous lymph node cells by CD4, CD8alpha, NKG2D, NKG2ACE and other markers. RNA was extracted and reverse transcribed into cDNA as the sequencing template. Data came from immunoSEQ multiplex PCR; TCRdb stores just in-frame clones and leaves some out. Recorded here are over 250,000 clones, none singletons. Input material: CD4+ T cells sorted from a lymph node. Receptor source: a C3H/HeJ mouse with alopecia areata. The MHC haplotype recorded for the strain is H2-k.

To note about this clone: The listed genes are named as in mouse. The CDR3 end falls 4 residues outside the read, so it is completed with the germline J gene. The rearrangement links TRBV13-2 to TRBJ2-5; 9 bases are a match to TRBD1. Per the germline V gene, CDR1 is NNHNN and CDR2 is SYGAGS (reference sequence). The CDR3 runs 13 residues. Incomplete CDR3 DNA: TGTGCCAGCGGCACAGGGGGCGGTGAC. This translates into CASGTGGGD. The full-length CDR3 reads as CASGTGGGDTQYF.

This clone was counted only a few times. Gene names follow the mouse nomenclature. The read halts 4 residues ahead of the CDR3 end, with the missing end drawn from the germline J gene. The chain is built from TRBV19 and TRBJ2-4; 11 bases map to TRBD2. This CDR3 region has 12 residues. Germline assignment: CDR1 FNHDT and CDR2 SITEND (reference sequence). The chain's CDR3 is CASWTGGNTLYF. The sequenced CDR3 bases are TGTGCCAGTTGGACTGGGGGGAAC. The full variable domain, its missing parts supplied by reference TRBV19 and TRBJ2-4, is GGIITQTPKFLIGQEGQKLTLKCQQNFNHDTMYWYRQDSGKGLRLIYYSITENDLQKGDLSEGYDASREKKSSFSLTVTSAQKNEMAVFLCASWTGGNTLYFGAGTRLSVL.

Comment on this clone: Gene names and germline refer to mouse. The read halts 4 residues ahead of the CDR3 end, with the missing end drawn from the germline J gene. Within the sample, other DNA sequences also encode this same CDR3. The chain joins TRBV1 to TRBJ2-5; the D gene is possibly TRBD2 (6 bases). The CDR3 sequence is 13 residues long. V lost 3 bases and J 3 bases, leaving 7 bases between the germline ends. Germline loops: CDR1 NSQYPW, CDR2 LRSPGD (reference sequence). CDR3 protein: CTCSALGQDTQYF. Partial CDR3 DNA: TGCACCTGCAGTGCTCTGGGGCAAGAC.

In this sample, this clone turned up a few times. Mouse names are used for the genes. The CDR3 end is not reached by the read, which stops 4 residues before it; the germline J gene fills it in. The V call is TRBV5, the J call TRBJ2-5, with 9 nucleotides matching TRBD2. V lost 2 bases and J lost 1; bases outside the gene matches: 4. The germline V gene has CDR1 LGHNA and CDR2 YNLKQL (reference sequence). The CDR3 extends over 16 amino acids. The DNA read from the CDR3 is TGTGCCAGCAGCCAAACTGGGGGGACGGACCAAGAC. This gives the protein CASSQTGGTDQD. The whole CDR3 region reads CASSQTGGTDQDTQYF.

This clone was counted a few times. Gene names and germline refer to mouse. The read ends 4 residues early relative to the CDR3; the germline J gene fills the gap. The genes are TRBV31 and TRBJ2-2, with TRBD1 matching 8 bases. With 3 bases clipped from V and 0 bases from J, the junction kept 0 bases outside the gene matches. CDR1 and CDR2 (germline): GKSSPN, SITVG. CDR3 length equals 14 residues. The part of the CDR3 DNA that was read is TGTGCCTGGAGGACAGGGGCAAACACCGGG. Protein: CAWRTGANTG. The full CDR3 protein is CAWRTGANTGQLYF.

Points on this clone: Mouse germline and gene names are used. The read halts 4 residues ahead of the CDR3 end, with the missing end drawn from the germline J gene. Other DNA sequences from this sample encode an identical CDR3 as well. The chain links TRBV13-3 to TRBJ2-5; 8 bases align to TRBD2. Germline V CDR1 and CDR2: NNHDY, SYVADS. V dropped 5 bases and J dropped 0; count of bases not matched to a gene: 2. This CDR3 is 14 amino acids long. CDR3 residues: CASRLGGNQDTQYF. Incomplete CDR3 DNA: TGTGCCAGCAGGCTGGGGGGTAACCAAGAC.

This clone occurred many times. Gene names are the mouse ones. The read gets to within 4 residues of the CDR3 end, and the germline J gene fills in the rest. The identical CDR3 is also encoded by other nucleotide sequences in the sample. The rearrangement links TRBV13-3 to TRBJ1-2, with TRBD1 matching 11 bases. CDR1 is NNHDY, CDR2 SYVADS, per germline. V lost 4 bases to trimming and J lost 3 bases; unmatched junction nucleotides: 2. The CDR3 has 14 residues. Incomplete CDR3 DNA: TGTGCCAGCAGTAGGGACAGGGGGGACTCC. The encoded protein is CASSRDRGDS. In full, the CDR3 is CASSRDRGDSDYTF.

Comment on this clone: Gene names and germline refer to mouse. Read coverage stops 4 residues before the CDR3 terminus; the germline J gene supplies the remainder. Other nucleotide sequences from this sample produce the same CDR3. The rearrangement joins TRBV13-3 to TRBJ1-2; TRBD1 matches at 9 bases. V lost 4 bases, J lost 4 bases, and 5 bases stayed unmatched. Germline-derived CDR1 and CDR2 are NNHDY and SYVADS. This CDR3 comprises 14 residues. CDR3 sequence reads: CASSPDRGGSDYTF. The CDR3 bases that were read are TGTGCCAGCAGTCCAGACAGGGGGGGCTCC.

About this clone: Gene names are mouse gene names. The sequenced fragment ends 4 residues before the CDR3 boundary, so the rest is inferred from the germline J gene. Additional DNA sequences in this sample encode the identical CDR3. The J gene is TRBJ2-1, the V gene TRBV13-2; a weak D match, TRBD1 (6 bases). Between the trimmed V and J ends, which lost 5 bases and 1 base, there was a span of 10 bases. The CDR3 spans 14 residues. Per germline, CDR1 NNHNN and CDR2 SYGAGS (reference sequence). The covered CDR3 bases are TGTGCCAGCGGCCCGGGACAAAACTATGCT. Protein: CASGPGQNYA. The CDR3 in full is CASGPGQNYAEQFF.

About this clone itself: All gene names here are mouse names. Read coverage stops 4 residues before the CDR3 terminus; the germline J gene supplies the remainder. V gene TRBV5 combines with J gene TRBJ2-3, with 14 bases aligning to TRBD2. This CDR3 is built from 18 residues. Germline-derived CDR1 and CDR2 are LGHNA and YNLKQL (reference sequence). This CDR3 reads CASSQVPGLGGRGETLYF. The part of the CDR3 DNA that was read is TGTGCCAGCAGCCAAGTCCCGGGACTGGGGGGGCGCGGAGAA.

About this clone itself: Gene labels here are mouse ones. The CDR3 goes on 4 residues after the read ends, and that part is filled in from the germline J gene. The chain uses TRBV17 and TRBJ2-5; TRBD2 matches 8 bases. Germline loops: CDR1 MNHDT, CDR2 YYDKIL. The CDR3 runs 15 residues. CDR3 DNA (partial): TGTGCTAGCAGTAGAGAGGGGGGGGCGAGAGAC. Translating it yields CASSREGGARD. The whole CDR3 reads CASSREGGARDTQYF. The full variable domain, its missing parts supplied by reference TRBV17 and TRBJ2-5, is DTTVKQNPRYKLARVGKPVNLICSQTMNHDTMYWYQKKPNQAPKLLLFYYDKILNREADTFEKFQSSRPNNSFCSLYIGSAGLEYSAMYLCASSREGGARDTQYFGPGTRLLVL.

This clone has just a few counts. Gene names are mouse gene names. The read gets to within 4 residues of the CDR3 end, and the germline J gene fills in the rest. The chain links TRBV1 to TRBJ2-1; 7 nucleotides agree with TRBD2. CDR1 NSQYPW and CDR2 LRSPGD come from the germline V gene (reference sequence). V shed 3 bases and J 3 bases; nucleotides not matched to a gene: 2. The CDR3 consists of 14 residues. The CDR3 spells CTCSAGGIYAEQFF. CDR3 DNA, as far as it was read: TGCACCTGCAGTGCTGGGGGGATCTATGCT.

This clone was observed a few times. Gene names refer to mouse genes. The CDR3 sequence: CASGDRDWGATGQLYF. The covered CDR3 bases are TGTGCCAGCGGTGACCGGGACTGGGGGGCCACCGGG. This chain links TRBV13-2 with TRBJ2-2; 12 bases match TRBD2. The read finishes 4 residues shy of the CDR3 end, and the germline J gene is used to complete it. The CDR3 sequence is 16 residues long. Germline lookup yields CDR1 NNHNN and CDR2 SYGAGS (reference sequence). V shed 2 bases and J 4 bases; nucleotides not matched to a gene: 3.

This clone was counted only a few times. Gene names and germline refer to mouse. The read stops 4 residues short of the end of the CDR3; the missing end is completed from the germline J gene. The chain links TRBV1 to TRBJ2-5; 8 bases agree with TRBD2. J gave up 0 bases and V 6 bases, and 5 bases lay outside the gene matches. Germline values: CDR1 NSQYPW, CDR2 LRSPGD (reference sequence). This CDR3 has 15 residues. This CDR3 reads CTCSTGGLNQDTQYF. The covered CDR3 bases are TGCACCTGCAGCACTGGGGGCCTTAACCAAGAC.

Turning to this clone: Gene and germline names: mouse. The CDR3 extends 4 residues past the end of the read, so its final part is completed from the germline J gene. The chain has TRBV13-1 and TRBJ2-4; D is ambiguous. This CDR3 comprises 13 residues. V shed 2 bases and J shed 3 bases, with 7 bases lying between them. Germline V gene data show CDR1 as NSHNY and CDR2 as SYGAGN. CDR3 sequence: CASSDPQQNTLYF. The part of the CDR3 DNA that was read is TGTGCCAGCAGTGACCCACAACAAAAC.

This clone turned up a few times. The gene names given are mouse names. The read falls 4 residues short of the CDR3 end, and the missing part is taken from the germline J gene. The same CDR3 arises from other DNA sequences in this sample as well. The V gene is TRBV1, the J gene TRBJ2-2; the D gene is possibly TRBD1 (5 bases). The germline gives CDR1 NSQYPW, CDR2 LRSPGD (reference sequence). Trimming took 3 bases from V and 5 from J, leaving 7 bases between them. The CDR3 extends over 13 amino acids. The DNA read from the CDR3 is TGCACCTGCAGTGCCTCAGGGACCGGG. Translated, it gives CTCSASGTG. The full CDR3 reads CTCSASGTGQLYF.

This clone has a handful of counts. The gene names given are mouse names. Coverage ceases 4 residues before the CDR3 finishes, and the germline J gene fills in the end. The identical CDR3 is also encoded by other nucleotide sequences in the sample. V usage is TRBV5 and J usage is TRBJ2-7; 9 positions match TRBD2. Germline-derived CDR1 and CDR2 are LGHNA and YNLKQL (reference sequence). Unmatched junction bases numbered 2, after V lost 2 bases and J lost 3 bases. The CDR3 sequence is 14 residues long. CDR3: CASSQKTGGYEQYF. Partial CDR3 DNA: TGTGCCAGCAGCCAAAAGACTGGGGGCTAT.

This clone was detected a few times. Each gene name is a mouse one. The sequence runs out 4 residues before the end of the CDR3; the remainder is reconstructed from the germline J gene. Within the sample, other DNA sequences also encode this same CDR3. V usage is TRBV31 and J usage is TRBJ1-2; 7 bases are a match to TRBD1. Germline-derived CDR1 and CDR2 are GKSSPN and SITVG. The CDR3 contains 14 residues. The junction had 1 base not matched to a gene; V was cut back by 0 bases and J by 0 bases. CDR3 DNA (partial): TGTGCCTGGAGTCTGGGACAGTCAAACTCC. Amino acids: CAWSLGQSNS. The full CDR3 protein is CAWSLGQSNSDYTF. Full variable domain (rest looked up from reference TRBV31 and TRBJ1-2): AQTIHQWPVAEIKAVGSPLSLGCTIKGKSSPNLYWYWQATGGTLQQLFYSITVGQVESVVQLNLSASRPKDDQFILSTEKLLLSHSGFYLCAWSLGQSNSDYTFGSGTRLLVI.

Only a few counts were recorded for this clone. The gene names here belong to mouse. The CDR3 end lies 4 residues beyond the end of the read and is filled in from the germline J gene. This sequence joins TRBV12-1 and TRBJ1-2; the match to TRBD1 covers 9 bases. V was clipped by 2 bases and J by 4 bases; unmatched bases: 10. CDR1 is SGHSN and CDR2 is HYEKVE in the germline V gene. The CDR3 has 16 amino acids. The part of the CDR3 DNA that was read is TGTGCCAGCTCTCGGACAGGGGTTGGGACCGGCTCC. Residues: CASSRTGVGTGS. In full, the CDR3 reads CASSRTGVGTGSDYTF.

This clone showed up just a few times. A much larger clone is a single base away; this may be a read error. The listed genes are named as in mouse. Read sequence stops 4 residues before the CDR3 end, and the germline J gene provides the missing end. Other DNA sequences in the same sample also yield this CDR3. The chain has TRBV13-1 and TRBJ2-5; 8 bases align to TRBD1. The CDR3 has 13 residues. CDR1 is NSHNY and CDR2 is SYGAGN in the germline V gene. The CDR3 region is CASSETGEDTQYF. The covered CDR3 bases are TGTGCCAGCAGTGAGACAGGGGAAGAC.

Comments on this clone: Each gene name is a mouse one. The CDR3 goes on 4 residues after the read ends, and that part is filled in from the germline J gene. The chain uses TRBV1 and TRBJ2-1; a weak D match, TRBD1 (6 bases). Germline values: CDR1 NSQYPW, CDR2 LRSPGD (reference sequence). V was cut by 3 bases and J by 6 bases, with 12 bases left in between. This CDR3 region has 14 residues. This chain's CDR3 is CTCSAQGRAAEQFF. Incomplete CDR3 DNA: TGCACCTGCAGTGCTCAGGGGAGGGCTGCT.

To note about this clone: Gene names are mouse gene names. The sequence runs out 4 residues before the end of the CDR3; the remainder is reconstructed from the germline J gene. This sequence joins TRBV13-3 and TRBJ2-2; tentative D call: TRBD1 (7 bases). The CDR3 totals 15 residues. Trimming took off 1 base at V and 6 bases at J, with 13 bases between the two ends. Germline loops: CDR1 NNHDY, CDR2 SYVADS. CDR3 bases read: TGTGCCAGCAGTGATCCCTTAGGGGGCTCCGGG. Translating gives CASSDPLGGSG. The CDR3 reads in full as CASSDPLGGSGQLYF. Full variable domain (outside the CDR3, taken from reference TRBV13-3 and TRBJ2-2): EAAVTQSPRSKVAVTGGKVTLSCHQTNNHDYMYWYRQDTGHGLRLIHYSYVADSTEKGDIPDGYKASRPSQENFSLILELASLSQTAVYFCASSDPLGGSGQLYFGEGSKLTVL.

Turning to this clone: Germline and genes here are mouse. The DNA ends 4 residues before the CDR3 does, and the rest of the CDR3 is filled in from the germline J gene. The chain links TRBV17 to TRBJ2-1; 9 nucleotides match TRBD2. V trimming: 1 base; J trimming: 6 bases; junction bases outside the gene matches: 4. The CDR3 has 15 residues. Germline V gives CDR1 MNHDT, CDR2 YYDKIL. The CDR3 spells CASSRAHWGVAEQFF. CDR3 bases read: TGTGCTAGCAGTAGAGCCCACTGGGGGGTTGCT.

This clone was counted only a few times. Mouse gene names and germline throughout. The read falls 4 residues short of the CDR3 end, and the missing part is taken from the germline J gene. Other DNA sequences from this sample encode an identical CDR3 as well. This chain links TRBV13-2 with TRBJ2-5, with 9 nucleotides matching TRBD2. J lost 2 bases, V lost 3 bases, and 4 bases had no gene match. The CDR3 covers 15 residues. Germline CDR1 is NNHNN and CDR2 is SYGAGS (reference sequence). The chain's CDR3 is CASGGGGARQDTQYF. The covered CDR3 bases are TGTGCCAGCGGTGGTGGGGGGGCGCGCCAAGAC.

This clone was seen only a few times. Gene names refer to mouse genes. The CDR3 extends 4 residues past the end of the read, so its final part is completed from the germline J gene. The chain uses TRBV13-2 and TRBJ2-5; TRBD2 is a possible D gene (6 bases). The CDR3 sequence is 14 residues long. Germline loops: CDR1 NNHNN, CDR2 SYGAGS (reference sequence). The CDR3 bases that were read are TGTGCCAGCGGTGGTCTCCGGGACTTAGAC. It codes for CASGGLRDLD. The complete CDR3 reads CASGGLRDLDTQYF.

This clone has just a few counts. The listed genes are named as in mouse. The read comes to an end 4 residues before the CDR3 does, leaving the germline J gene to fill in the end. The chain employs TRBV13-1 and TRBJ2-1, with 9 bases lining up with TRBD1. In germline, CDR1 is NSHNY, CDR2 SYGAGN. CDR3 length equals 15 residues. The junction had 7 bases not matched to a gene; V was cut back by 3 bases and J by 6 bases. The sequenced CDR3 bases are TGTGCCAGCAGTGCTGGGACAGGGAATTTTGCT. It codes for CASSAGTGNFA. The whole CDR3 sequence reads CASSAGTGNFAEQFF.

This clone was picked up a small number of times. Gene labels here are mouse ones. The CDR3 extends 4 residues past the end of the read, so its final part is completed from the germline J gene. J is TRBJ2-3 and V is TRBV1; 10 bases fit TRBD2. The CDR3 sequence is 19 residues long. Per germline, CDR1 NSQYPW and CDR2 LRSPGD (reference sequence). Trimming removed 0 bases from V and 2 bases from J; junction bases left unmatched: 11. The sequenced CDR3 bases are TGCACCTGCAGTGCAGATCGCTGGGGGGGCGCGGGTTCTGCAGAA. Amino acids: CTCSADRWGGAGSAE. The full CDR3 protein reads CTCSADRWGGAGSAETLYF.

This clone was picked up a small number of times. The gene symbols are mouse symbols. Other DNA sequences in the sample encode the same CDR3. CDR3 DNA, as far as it was read: TGTGCCAGCAGCCAAGAGGGACTGGGGGGAACCGGG. Translated: CASSQEGLGGTG. The full CDR3 protein is CASSQEGLGGTGQLYF. This chain uses TRBV5 with TRBJ2-2; 12 bases line up with TRBD2. The CDR3 is cut off 4 residues early in the read; its end comes from the germline J gene. Per germline, CDR1 LGHNA and CDR2 YNLKQL (reference sequence). The CDR3 length is 16 residues. J was trimmed by 5 bases and V by 0 bases; bases with no gene match: 1.

Of note for this clone: The genes and germline here are from mouse. The read ends 4 residues before the CDR3 terminus; that terminus is restored from the germline J gene. The chain employs TRBV13-1 and TRBJ2-5; 8 nucleotides align to TRBD2. J gave up 2 bases and V 5 bases, and 4 bases lay outside the gene matches. CDR1 and CDR2 from the germline V gene are NSHNY and SYGAGN. The CDR3 totals 14 residues. This chain's CDR3 is CASRALGVQDTQYF. The CDR3 bases that were read are TGTGCCAGCAGAGCACTGGGGGTCCAAGAC.